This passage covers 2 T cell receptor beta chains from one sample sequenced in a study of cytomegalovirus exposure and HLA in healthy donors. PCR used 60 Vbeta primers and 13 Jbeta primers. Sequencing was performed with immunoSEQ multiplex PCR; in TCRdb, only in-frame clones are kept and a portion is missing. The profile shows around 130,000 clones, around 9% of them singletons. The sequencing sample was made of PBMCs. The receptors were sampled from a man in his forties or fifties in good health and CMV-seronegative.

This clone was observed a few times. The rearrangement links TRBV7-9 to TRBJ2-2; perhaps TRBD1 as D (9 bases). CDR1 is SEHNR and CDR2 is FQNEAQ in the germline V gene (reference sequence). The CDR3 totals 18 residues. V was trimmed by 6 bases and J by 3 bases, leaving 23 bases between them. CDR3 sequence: CASSSGTGSRLDTGELFF. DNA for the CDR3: TGTGCCAGCAGTAGCGGGACAGGGTCACGGTTAGACACCGGGGAGCTGTTTTTT.

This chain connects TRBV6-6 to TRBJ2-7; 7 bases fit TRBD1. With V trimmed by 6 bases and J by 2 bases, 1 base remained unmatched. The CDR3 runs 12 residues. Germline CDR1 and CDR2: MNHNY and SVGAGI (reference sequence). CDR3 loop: CASRQGTYEQYF. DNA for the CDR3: TGTGCCAGCAGACAGGGGACCTACGAGCAGTACTTC.